The 23 T cell receptor beta chains below were found in one sample sequenced in a study of blood T cell repertoires in COVID-19. Using immunoSEQ multiplex PCR, the repertoire was profiled, and TCRdb retains in-frame clones only, with some absent. Among 150,000 to 200,000 clones listed, about 88% were seen once. Sequencing was done on a sample of peripheral blood. The receptor source for this set is a man between 65 and 80 years old with active or convalescent COVID-19.

The chain links TRBV6-5 to TRBJ1-1, with a tentative D call TRBD1 (6 bases). The V and J ends lost 6 bases and 0 bases respectively, with 11 bases between them. There are 14 residues in the CDR3. Germline CDR1 reads MNHEY; CDR2 reads SVGAGI. The CDR3 is CASRNRVMNTEAFF. CDR3 DNA sequence: TGTGCCAGCAGGAACAGGGTCATGAACACTGAAGCTTTCTTT.

V and J are TRBV9 and TRBJ2-3; 9 positions match TRBD2. CDR3 length equals 15 residues. Germline V lookup: CDR1 SGDLS, CDR2 YYNGEE. The V segment lost 0 bases and the J segment 4 bases; nucleotides outside the gene matches: 3. The CDR3 protein is CASSVGASGADTQYF. The CDR3, as DNA: TGTGCCAGCAGCGTAGGGGCTAGCGGGGCAGATACGCAGTATTTT. Combining the CDR3 with reference TRBV9 and TRBJ2-3 gives the whole variable domain DSGVTQTPKHLITATGQRVTLRCSPRSGDLSVYWYQQSLDQGLQFLIQYYNGEERAKGNILERFSAQQFPDLHSELNLSSLELGDSALYFCASSVGASGADTQYFGPGTRLTVL.

The chain links TRBV7-8 to TRBJ2-4; TRBD1 aligns across 7 bases. V dropped 5 bases and J dropped 0; count of bases not matched to a gene: 22. The CDR3 runs to 21 residues. Germline CDR1 SGHVS, CDR2 FQNEAQ. The CDR3 loop is CASSGAGWVQTGNLAKNIQYF. DNA of the CDR3: TGTGCCAGCAGCGGAGCTGGTTGGGTCCAGACAGGGAATCTAGCCAAAAACATTCAGTACTTC.

V usage is TRBV7-2 and J usage is TRBJ2-3, with D possibly matching TRBD1 (5 bases). The CDR3 is 17 residues long. Germline CDR1 is SGHTA and CDR2 is FQGNSA. The V and J ends lost 1 base and 0 bases respectively, with 14 bases between them. This CDR3 is CASSLGVRSGSTDTQYF. DNA for the CDR3: TGTGCCAGCAGCTTAGGAGTGCGGTCAGGGAGCACAGATACGCAGTATTTT. Complete variable domain (other parts from reference TRBV7-2 and TRBJ2-3): GAGVSQSPSNKVTEKGKDVELRCDPISGHTALYWYRQSLGQGLEFLIYFQGNSAPDKSGLPSDRFSAERTGGSVSTLTIQRTQQEDSAVYLCASSLGVRSGSTDTQYFGPGTRLTVL.

The chain carries TRBV9 and TRBJ2-3, with a possible D match to TRBD2 (6 bases). The CDR3 contains 16 residues. From germline, CDR1 is SGDLS and CDR2 YYNGEE. Trimming took off 0 bases at V and 4 bases at J, with 15 bases between the two ends. The CDR3 loop is CASSVVGGNRADTQYF. The DNA for the CDR3 is TGTGCCAGCAGCGTAGTTGGGGGGAATCGGGCAGATACGCAGTATTTT. The whole variable domain, remainder taken from reference TRBV9 and TRBJ2-3, is DSGVTQTPKHLITATGQRVTLRCSPRSGDLSVYWYQQSLDQGLQFLIQYYNGEERAKGNILERFSAQQFPDLHSELNLSSLELGDSALYFCASSVVGGNRADTQYFGPGTRLTVL.

Comments on this clone: Within the sample, other DNA sequences also encode this same CDR3. The chain joins TRBV29-1 to TRBJ2-2, with a weak D call TRBD2 (5 bases). The germline V gene encodes CDR1 SQVTM and CDR2 ANQGSEA. V lost 3 bases to trimming and J lost 1 base, with 6 bases between them. The CDR3 has 13 amino acids. In nucleotides, the CDR3 is TGCAGCGTTGACCGGGGGAACACCGGGGAGCTGTTTTTT. It is translated as CSVDRGNTGELFF.

A single count supports this clone. This chain uses TRBV11-2 with TRBJ2-1; no reliable D call. Germline V CDR1 and CDR2: SGHAT, FQNNGV. With 5 bases removed from V and 3 bases from J, the gap between germline ends came to 8 bases. The CDR3 loop spans 13 amino acids. CDR3 sequence (DNA): TGTGCCAGCAGCATTGAGGTCTACAATGAGCAGTTCTTC. It codes for CASSIEVYNEQFF.

This clone was detected once. V is TRBV18 and J is TRBJ1-4; TRBD1 aligns across 7 bases. Trimming removed 3 bases from V and 0 bases from J; junction bases left unmatched: 10. The CDR3 is 18 residues long. Germline V gene sequence: CDR1 KGHSH, CDR2 LQKENI. CDR3 loop: CASSPVGGVLATNEKLFF. The CDR3 DNA reads TGTGCCAGCTCACCGGTAGGGGGCGTCCTCGCAACTAATGAAAAACTGTTTTTT.

V is TRBV19 and J is TRBJ2-7, with a weak D call TRBD1 (6 bases). CDR1 is LNHDA, CDR2 SQIVND, per germline (reference sequence). V was clipped by 5 bases and J by 2 bases, with 16 bases between them. The CDR3 is 15 amino acids. The CDR3 sequence is CASSAVNRDPYEQYF. The CDR3, as DNA: TGTGCCAGTAGTGCAGTTAACAGGGATCCCTACGAGCAGTACTTC.

This clone occurred a few times. The chain employs TRBV5-4 and TRBJ2-6; 7 bases fit TRBD1. This CDR3 is 17 amino acids long. CDR1 and CDR2 from the germline V gene are SGHNT and YYREEE (reference sequence). V shed 0 bases and J 0 bases; nucleotides not matched to a gene: 3. CDR3 DNA sequence: TGTGCCAGCAGCTTGGGGGACAGCTTCTCTGGGGCCAACGTCCTGACTTTC. Its translation: CASSLGDSFSGANVLTF.

The count of this clone is one. The rearrangement links TRBV28 to TRBJ1-5; 8 bases agree with TRBD1. Losses at the gene ends were 5 bases for V and 3 bases for J; bases not matched to a gene: 6. CDR3 length: 15 amino acids. Germline assignment: CDR1 MDHEN and CDR2 SYDVKM. CDR3 region: CASSHRTGNNQPQHF. The CDR3 DNA reads as TGTGCCAGCAGTCACCGGACAGGGAACAATCAGCCCCAGCATTTT.

V gene TRBV2 combines with J gene TRBJ2-5; TRBD2 aligns across 10 bases. CDR1 and CDR2 from the germline V gene are SNHLY and FYNNEI. After removal of 5 bases from V and 3 bases from J, the junction contained 12 bases not matched to a gene. The CDR3 has 17 residues. The CDR3 DNA reads as TGTGCCAGCAGTCCCCCACCGCCGGGACTAGCGAAAGAGACCCAGTACTTC. Its translation is CASSPPPPGLAKETQYF. Looking up the rest from reference TRBV2 and TRBJ2-5 gives the full variable domain: EPEVTQTPSHQVTQMGQEVILRCVPISNHLYFYWYRQILGQKVEFLVSFYNNEISEKSEIFDDQFSVERPDGSNFTLKIRSTKLEDSAMYFCASSPPPPGLAKETQYFGPGTRLLVL.

V is TRBV19 and J is TRBJ2-5, with 7 nucleotides matching TRBD1. CDR3 length equals 18 residues. V lost 3 bases to trimming and J lost 5 bases; unmatched junction nucleotides: 18. The germline gives CDR1 LNHDA, CDR2 SQIVND (reference sequence). CDR3 coding DNA: TGTGCCAGTAGTATGCGAGGGGGCGGTCTGGGGGCCGGTGAGACCCAGTACTTC. Its translation: CASSMRGGGLGAGETQYF.

This clone was picked up one time. DNA for the CDR3: TGTGCCAGTAGGTCACTAGCGGGAGTGGGCCATGAGCAGTTCTTC. It specifies CASRSLAGVGHEQFF. V is TRBV19 and J is TRBJ2-1, with 11 bases that match TRBD2. Germline-derived CDR1 and CDR2 are LNHDA and SQIVND (reference sequence). The CDR3 extends over 15 amino acids. Trimming at V came to 6 bases and at J to 8 bases, leaving 9 bases not matched to a gene.

The genes are TRBV5-1 and TRBJ2-2; 11 bases are a match to TRBD2. Germline V lookup: CDR1 SGHRS, CDR2 YFSETQ. The CDR3 has 17 residues. V dropped 4 bases and J dropped 5; count of bases not matched to a gene: 10. The CDR3 DNA reads TGCGCCAGCAGCCTACTGACTAGCGGGAAAGTTACCGGGGAGCTGTTTTTT. Translating it yields CASSLLTSGKVTGELFF.

The chain links TRBV30 to TRBJ2-3, with 9 bases lining up with TRBD1. The CDR3 contains 15 residues. With V trimmed by 5 bases and J by 2 bases, 8 bases remained unmatched. Germline values: CDR1 GTSNPN, CDR2 SVGIG (reference sequence). Written as DNA, the CDR3 is TGTGCCTGGGCACCCGGGACAGGGCCCACAGATACGCAGTATTTT. It yields the protein CAWAPGTGPTDTQYF. The full variable domain, rest sourced from reference TRBV30 and TRBJ2-3, is SQTIHQWPATLVQPVGSPLSLECTVEGTSNPNLYWYRQAAGRGLQLLFYSVGIGQISSEVPQNLSASRPQDRQFILSSKKLLLSDSGFYLCAWAPGTGPTDTQYFGPGTRLTVL.

The V and J genes are TRBV5-6 and TRBJ2-7; TRBD2 matches 10 bases. Germline values: CDR1 SGHDT, CDR2 YYEEEE. The V segment lost 6 bases and the J segment 3 bases; nucleotides outside the gene matches: 21. The CDR3 runs 19 residues. In DNA, the CDR3 is TGTGCCAGCACCCAACATCTGGCTAGCGGGGGCCCTTTCAGCTACGAGCAGTACTTC. Its protein product is CASTQHLASGGPFSYEQYF.

CDR3 sequence: CSVEVNKGGAGDQYF. CDR3 nucleotides: TGCAGCGTTGAGGTTAACAAAGGGGGAGCGGGGGACCAGTACTTC. The gene calls are TRBV29-1 and TRBJ2-5; 8 bases line up with TRBD2. The CDR3 runs to 15 residues. Germline loops: CDR1 SQVTM, CDR2 ANQGSEA. Germline trimming cut 3 bases from V and 10 bases from J; bases unmatched to any gene: 16.

This chain connects TRBV28 to TRBJ2-5, with 12 bases that match TRBD1. The J segment lost 3 bases and the V segment lost 2 bases, leaving 4 bases of the junction unmatched. Germline lookup yields CDR1 MDHEN and CDR2 SYDVKM. This CDR3 region has 16 residues. CDR3 sequence reads: CASSLGGQGAKETQYF. CDR3 coding DNA: TGTGCCAGCAGTTTAGGGGGACAGGGGGCCAAAGAGACCCAGTACTTC.

The rearrangement links TRBV29-1 to TRBJ1-4, with 8 nucleotides matching TRBD1. The length of the CDR3 is 14 residues. V lost 7 bases to trimming and J lost 5 bases; unmatched junction nucleotides: 9. Germline V gives CDR1 SQVTM, CDR2 ANQGSEA. The CDR3 DNA follows: TGCAGCGCTGGAGACAGGGGCATGAATGAAAAACTGTTTTTT. It encodes CSAGDRGMNEKLFF. Variable domain in full (rest from reference TRBV29-1 and TRBJ1-4): SAVISQKPSRDICQRGTSLTIQCQVDSQVTMMFWYRQQPGQSLTLIATANQGSEATYESGFVIDKFPISRPNLTFSTLTVSNMSPEDSSIYLCSAGDRGMNEKLFFGSGTQLSVL.

The CDR3 spells CASRQTGVGKDTQYF. DNA of the CDR3: TGTGCCAGTAGGCAGACAGGGGTGGGAAAAGATACGCAGTATTTT. V usage is TRBV19 and J usage is TRBJ2-3; 8 nucleotides line up with TRBD1. Losses at the gene ends were 6 bases for V and 5 bases for J; bases not matched to a gene: 10. CDR3 size: 15 residues. CDR1 LNHDA and CDR2 SQIVND come from the germline V gene (reference sequence).

The chain links TRBV29-1 to TRBJ1-2; D unresolved. Germline lookup yields CDR1 SQVTM and CDR2 ANQGSEA. This CDR3 is 12 amino acids long. The CDR3 region is CSVSGGIIGYTF. The CDR3 DNA reads TGCAGTGTCTCCGGAGGGATTATAGGATACACCTTC.

V and J are TRBV29-1 and TRBJ2-1; unclear D gene. V was shortened by 8 bases and J by 0 bases, with 8 bases between the two germline ends. CDR1 is SQVTM and CDR2 is ANQGSEA in the germline V gene. The CDR3 is 12 amino acids. CDR3: CSCSSSYNEQFF. The CDR3 DNA follows: TGCAGCTGCTCGAGCTCCTACAATGAGCAGTTCTTC.